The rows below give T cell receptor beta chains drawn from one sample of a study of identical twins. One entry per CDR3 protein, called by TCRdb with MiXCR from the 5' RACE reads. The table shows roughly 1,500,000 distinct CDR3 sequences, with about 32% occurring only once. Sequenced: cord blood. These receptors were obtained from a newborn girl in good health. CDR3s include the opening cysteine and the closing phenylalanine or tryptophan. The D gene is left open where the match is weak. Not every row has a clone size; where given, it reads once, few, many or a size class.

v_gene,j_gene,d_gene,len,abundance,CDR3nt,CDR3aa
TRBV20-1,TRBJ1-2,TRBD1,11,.,TGCAGACATGGACAGGGGAAGGGCTACACCTTC,CRHGQGKGYTF
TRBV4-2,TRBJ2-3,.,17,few,TGTGCCAGCAGCCAAGGGTTCTTGGGGGGGGCTGAAGATACGCAGTATTTT,CASSQGFLGGAEDTQYF
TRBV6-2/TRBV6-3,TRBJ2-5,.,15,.,TGTGCCAGCAGTTCTTATCCGGCGGGACACAATGAGCAGTACTTC,CASSSYPAGHNEQYF
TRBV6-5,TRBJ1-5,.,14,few,TGTGCCAGCAGTCCGGGGACGGTGGATCAGCCCCAGCATTTT,CASSPGTVDQPQHF
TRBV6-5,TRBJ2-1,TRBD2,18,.,TGTGCCAGCAGTTACTCCACTAGCGGGGGGGCCATACACAATGAGCAGTTCTTC,CASSYSTSGGAIHNEQFF
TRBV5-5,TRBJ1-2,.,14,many,TGTGCCAGCAGTTTCGGGACAACTAACTATGGCTACACCTTC,CASSFGTTNYGYTF
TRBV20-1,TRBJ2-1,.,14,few,TGCAGTGCGAACCGCTTCCTAGTGGCCAATGAGCAGTTCTTC,CSANRFLVANEQFF
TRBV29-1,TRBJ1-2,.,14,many,TGCAGCGTTGAACTTGGGACCCCCGACTATGGCTACACCTTC,CSVELGTPDYGYTF
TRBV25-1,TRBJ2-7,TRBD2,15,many,TGTGCCAGCAGTACCATAGCGGGGGATTTGTACGAGCAGTACTTC,CASSTIAGDLYEQYF
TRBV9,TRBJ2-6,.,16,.,TGTGCCAGCAGCGTACGTCGTGACTCTGGGGCCAACGTCCTGACTTTC,CASSVRRDSGANVLTF
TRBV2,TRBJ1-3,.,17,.,TGTGCCAGCAGTGAAGCGGGCCAGTGGGTTCCTTGGAACACCATATGTTTT,CASSEAGQWVPWNTICF
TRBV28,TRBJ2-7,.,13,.,TGTGCCAGCAGTGACAACTCCTACAATGAGCAGTACTTC,CASSDNSYNEQYF
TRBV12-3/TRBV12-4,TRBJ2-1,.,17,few,TGTGCCAGCAGACCATCATGGAGGGGGATCCAATACAATGAGCAGTTCTTC,CASRPSWRGIQYNEQFF
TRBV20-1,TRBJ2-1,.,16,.,TGCAGTGCTAGGACGGTCTGGCTTAGGGATTACAATGAGCAGTTCTTC,CSARTVWLRDYNEQFF
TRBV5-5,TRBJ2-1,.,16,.,TGCGCCAGCAGCTTTGGACGACAGAGCCCCTACAATGAGCAGTTCTTC,CASSFGRQSPYNEQFF
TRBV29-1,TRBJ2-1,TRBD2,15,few,TGCAGCGTTGAGATGCGGGAGGGCCCCTACAATGAGCAGTTCTTC,CSVEMREGPYNEQFF
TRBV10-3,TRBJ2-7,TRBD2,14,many,TGTGCCATCAGTGGACTAGCGGGAGCCTACGAGCAGTACTTC,CAISGLAGAYEQYF
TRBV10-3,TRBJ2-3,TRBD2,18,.,TGTGCCATCAGTGAGTCGGCTAGCGGGAGGAGGGGCACAGATACGCAGTATTTT,CAISESASGRRGTDTQYF
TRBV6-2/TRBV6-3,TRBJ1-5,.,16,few,TGTGCCAGCAGTCCCTCCAAGTTTCCGGGCCGGCAGCCCCAGCATTTT,CASSPSKFPGRQPQHF
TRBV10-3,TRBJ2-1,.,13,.,TGTGCCATCAGTGGGATAGTGTCCAATGAGCAGTTCTTC,CAISGIVSNEQFF
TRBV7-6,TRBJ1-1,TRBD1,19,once,TGTGCCAGCAGCTTAGCCCTAACAGGGGCGAGGCTGAGGTACACTGAAGCTTTCTTT,CASSLALTGARLRYTEAFF
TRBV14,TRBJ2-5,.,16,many,TGTGCCAGCAGCTCCCGCCTCGACTGGATCGAAGAGACCCAGTACTTC,CASSSRLDWIEETQYF
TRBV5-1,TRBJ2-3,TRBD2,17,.,TGCGCCAGCAGCTTGGGACTAGCAATTTCTAGCACAGATACGCAGTATTTT,CASSLGLAISSTDTQYF
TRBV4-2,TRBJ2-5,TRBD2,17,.,TGTGCCAGCAGCCAATTAACCGGGACTAGCGGTAACAATGAGCAGTACTTC,CASSQLTGTSGNNEQYF
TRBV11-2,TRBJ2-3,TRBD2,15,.,TGTGCCAGCAGGGGGATTAGCGGGGTTCCAGATACGCAGTATTTT,CASRGISGVPDTQYF
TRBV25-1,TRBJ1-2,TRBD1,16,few,TGTGCCAGCAGTGATACTCGACAGGGGCCAACCTATGGCTACACCTTC,CASSDTRQGPTYGYTF
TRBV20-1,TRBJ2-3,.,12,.,TGCAGTGCTAGAGTGGTCATAGATACGCAGTATTTT,CSARVVIDTQYF